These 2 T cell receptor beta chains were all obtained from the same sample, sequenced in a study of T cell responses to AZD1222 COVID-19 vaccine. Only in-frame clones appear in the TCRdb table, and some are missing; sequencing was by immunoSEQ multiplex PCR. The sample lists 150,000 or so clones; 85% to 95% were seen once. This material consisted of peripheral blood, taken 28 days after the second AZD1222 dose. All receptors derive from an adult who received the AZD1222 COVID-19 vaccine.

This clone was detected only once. This CDR3 reads CASSLGVGLAVTYEQYF. As DNA, the CDR3 is TGTGCCAGCAGTTTAGGCGTGGGACTAGCGGTTACCTACGAGCAGTACTTC. The V and J genes are TRBV28 and TRBJ2-7; TRBD2 agrees at 11 bases. The J segment lost 2 bases and the V segment lost 2 bases, leaving 8 bases of the junction unmatched. This CDR3 has 17 amino acids. Germline CDR1 is MDHEN and CDR2 is SYDVKM.

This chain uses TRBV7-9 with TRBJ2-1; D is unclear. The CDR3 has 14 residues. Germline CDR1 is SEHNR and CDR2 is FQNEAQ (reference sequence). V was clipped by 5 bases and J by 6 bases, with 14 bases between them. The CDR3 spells CASSHEARSNEQFF. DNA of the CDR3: TGTGCCAGCAGCCATGAAGCCAGATCCAATGAGCAGTTCTTC.